The 31 T cell receptor beta chains given below trace back to one sample, sequenced in a study of shared clonotypes between healthy human individuals. The table came from immunoSEQ multiplex PCR; TCRdb's copy has only in-frame clones and leaves some out. The table has some 1.5 million clones, around 97% seen once. The sample consisted of naive CD4+ T cells sorted from blood. As to subset: CD45RA+ positively selected. Receptor source: a man younger than 40 in good health.

The chain employs TRBV5-6 and TRBJ2-7, with 8 bases matching TRBD2. The V gene end was trimmed by 5 bases and the J gene end by 5 bases; junction bases not matched to a gene: 9. This CDR3 contains 14 residues. In germline, CDR1 is SGHDT, CDR2 YYEEEE. The CDR3 coding sequence is TGTGCCAGCAGGATAAGCGGGAGTTTAAACGAGCAGTACTTC. Translation gives CASRISGSLNEQYF.

For this clone: Other DNA sequences within the sample encode an identical CDR3. The rearrangement joins TRBV18 to TRBJ1-2; TRBD1 matches 8 bases. This CDR3 contains 13 residues. CDR1 and CDR2 from the germline V gene are KGHSH and LQKENI. The junction had 0 bases not matched to a gene; V was cut back by 3 bases and J by 3 bases. The CDR3 nucleotides are TGTGCCAGCTCACCGACAGGGGACTATGGCTACACCTTC. This translates into CASSPTGDYGYTF.

This chain connects TRBV7-8 to TRBJ2-2, with D maybe TRBD1 (5 bases). Trimming took 2 bases from V and 6 from J, leaving 13 bases between them. The CDR3 is 15 amino acids. CDR1 SGHVS and CDR2 FQNEAQ come from the germline V gene. The CDR3 nucleotides are TGTGCCAGCAGCTTATGGGGTCGCAGGGCCGGGGAGCTGTTTTTT. This sequence encodes CASSLWGRRAGELFF.

The chain has TRBV5-1 and TRBJ2-1, with no clear D. CDR1 SGHRS and CDR2 YFSETQ come from the germline V gene. The CDR3 is 15 residues long. V lost 3 bases, J lost 0 bases, and 10 bases lay in between. CDR3 in DNA: TGCGCCAGCAGCTCACACCGCCCCTCCTACAATGAGCAGTTCTTC. As protein: CASSSHRPSYNEQFF. Looking up the rest from reference TRBV5-1 and TRBJ2-1 gives the full variable domain: KAGVTQTPRYLIKTRGQQVTLSCSPISGHRSVSWYQQTPGQGLQFLFEYFSETQRNKGNFPGRFSGRQFSNSRSEMNVSTLELGDSALYLCASSSHRPSYNEQFFGPGTRLTVL.

The chain employs TRBV5-4 and TRBJ2-3; 10 bases agree with TRBD1. The CDR3 runs to 16 residues. V lost 2 bases to trimming and J lost 3 bases; unmatched junction nucleotides: 6. CDR1 and CDR2 (germline): SGHNT, YYREEE (reference sequence). The CDR3 sequence is CASSLKTGGRTDTQYF. CDR3 bases: TGTGCCAGCAGCTTAAAGACAGGGGGCAGGACAGATACGCAGTATTTT.

This clone has just one count. This sequence joins TRBV5-4 and TRBJ2-1; TRBD2 agrees at 8 bases. The CDR3 loop spans 14 amino acids. Germline V lookup: CDR1 SGHNT, CDR2 YYREEE (reference sequence). V shed 6 bases, J shed 3 bases, and the junction held 5 bases outside the gene matches. The CDR3 coding sequence is TGTGCCAGCACTCCGGGGGGGGTCTACAATGAGCAGTTCTTC. Protein: CASTPGGVYNEQFF.

The chain recombines TRBV2 with TRBJ2-1; TRBD1 matches at 7 bases. There are 13 residues in the CDR3. The germline gives CDR1 SNHLY, CDR2 FYNNEI. With 11 bases clipped from V and 0 bases from J, the junction kept 4 bases outside the gene matches. The CDR3 DNA reads as TGTGCCGGGGGACAGAGCTCCTACAATGAGCAGTTCTTC. Translated: CAGGQSSYNEQFF.

This clone was detected once. A junction end diverges from the germline sequence, so it may reflect a read error. The V and J genes are TRBV12-5 and TRBJ2-3; D not certain. This CDR3 is 20 amino acids long. Germline loops: CDR1 LGHNT, CDR2 FRNRAP. The CDR3 region is CASGLGPNSSRPTGTDTQYF. CDR3 in DNA: TGTGCTAGTGGCTTGGGTCCCAACAGTAGCAGGCCGACTGGCACAGATACGCAGTATTTT.

The chain couples TRBV25-1 to TRBJ2-5, with D possibly TRBD2 on 6 matching bases. With 8 bases removed from V and 5 bases from J, the gap between germline ends came to 9 bases. This CDR3 is 11 amino acids long. Per germline, CDR1 MGHDK and CDR2 SYGVNS. CDR3 coding DNA: TGTGCCAGCGGTCTAGCGGAGACCCAGTACTTC. This encodes CASGLAETQYF.

The chain has TRBV5-5 and TRBJ1-3, with D unclear. The CDR3 has 16 amino acids. Germline V gene data show CDR1 as SGHKS and CDR2 as YYEKEE (reference sequence). V was trimmed by 2 bases and J by 2 bases, leaving 14 bases between them. The CDR3 protein is CASSFNSRTAGNTIYF. CDR3 nucleotide sequence: TGTGCCAGCAGCTTCAACTCACGGACCGCTGGAAACACCATATATTTT. Full variable domain (remainder filled in from reference TRBV5-5 and TRBJ1-3): DAGVTQSPTHLIKTRGQQVTLRCSPISGHKSVSWYQQVLGQGPQFIFQYYEKEERGRGNFPDRFSARQFPNYSSELNVNALLLGDSALYLCASSFNSRTAGNTIYFGEGSWLTVV.

This chain joins TRBV13 and TRBJ2-1, with D tentatively TRBD1 or TRBD2 (6 bases each). The CDR3 runs 16 residues. The V gene's germline CDR1 is PRHDT and CDR2 FYEKMQ (reference sequence). V was shortened by 0 bases and J by 4 bases, with 13 bases between the two germline ends. CDR3 coding DNA: TGTGCCAGCAGCTTAGGCCCGGGGGCAGGTTACAATGAGCAGTTCTTC. This sequence encodes CASSLGPGAGYNEQFF. Filled out from reference TRBV13 and TRBJ2-1, the complete variable domain reads AAGVIQSPRHLIKEKRETATLKCYPIPRHDTVYWYQQGPGQDPQFLISFYEKMQSDKGSIPDRFSAQQFSDYHSELNMSSLELGDSALYFCASSLGPGAGYNEQFFGPGTRLTVL.

The rearrangement joins TRBV6-5 to TRBJ1-6; tentatively, D is TRBD1 (6 bases). The V and J ends lost 2 bases and 7 bases respectively, with 6 bases between them. Germline assignment: CDR1 MNHEY and CDR2 SVGAGI. The CDR3 totals 13 residues. For the CDR3, the DNA is TGTGCCAGCAGTTACGACAGGAATTCACCCCTCCACTTT. Translation: CASSYDRNSPLHF.

The chain employs TRBV2 and TRBJ1-1; D not resolved. Germline-derived CDR1 and CDR2 are SNHLY and FYNNEI. CDR3 size: 11 residues. V was cut by 7 bases and J by 7 bases, with 10 bases left in between. CDR3 bases: TGTGCCAGCATGGTTCTTCTTGAAGCTTTCTTT. Protein: CASMVLLEAFF. Looking up the rest from reference TRBV2 and TRBJ1-1 gives the full variable domain: EPEVTQTPSHQVTQMGQEVILRCVPISNHLYFYWYRQILGQKVEFLVSFYNNEISEKSEIFDDQFSVERPDGSNFTLKIRSTKLEDSAMYFCASMVLLEAFFGQGTRLTVV.

This clone has just a few counts. The chain couples TRBV19 to TRBJ2-1; 9 nucleotides match TRBD2. The germline CDR1 and CDR2 sequences are LNHDA and SQIVND (reference sequence). V was clipped by 5 bases and J by 4 bases; unmatched bases: 6. The CDR3 totals 15 residues. This CDR3 is CASSFGAGGYNEQFF. The CDR3 region has the DNA TGTGCCAGTAGTTTCGGAGCGGGAGGTTACAATGAGCAGTTCTTC.

The chain couples TRBV6-1 to TRBJ1-4; no clear D gene. The CDR3 loop spans 13 amino acids. The germline V gene encodes CDR1 MNHNS and CDR2 SASEGT. The V and J ends lost 2 bases and 10 bases respectively, with 11 bases between them. CDR3 nucleotides: TGTGCCAGCAGTGAACTGGAGGGAGGAAAACTGTTTTTT. It is translated as CASSELEGGKLFF.

The chain links TRBV2 to TRBJ2-7; D gene uncertain. Trimming cost V 4 bases and J 3 bases, with 7 bases left between them. The germline CDR1 and CDR2 sequences are SNHLY and FYNNEI. CDR3 length equals 12 residues. CDR3 bases: TGTGCCAGCAGTGCTCAGATCTACGAGCAGTACTTC. This sequence encodes CASSAQIYEQYF.

With respect to this clone: Other DNA sequences in the sample encode the same CDR3. The V gene is TRBV15, the J gene TRBJ2-7; D remains ambiguous. Trimming removed 0 bases at V and 4 bases at J, with 7 bases between. Germline-derived CDR1 and CDR2 are LNHNV and YYDKDF (reference sequence). This CDR3 spans 13 amino acids. The CDR3 nucleotides are TGTGCCACCAGCAGAGATGTTGGGTACGAGCAGTACTTC. Its translation is CATSRDVGYEQYF.

This rearrangement joins TRBV7-2 to TRBJ2-3; unclear D gene. The CDR3 is made up of 14 amino acids. CDR1 SGHTA and CDR2 FQGNSA come from the germline V gene. V lost 1 base and J lost 4, with 9 bases in between. The CDR3 spells CASSLVDWADTQYF. The CDR3 coding sequence is TGTGCCAGCAGCTTAGTTGATTGGGCAGATACGCAGTATTTT.

This chain links TRBV27 with TRBJ2-5; D might be TRBD2 (6 bases). This CDR3 is 17 amino acids long. Looked up from germline, CDR1 is MNHEY and CDR2 is SMNVEV (reference sequence). Trimming stripped 5 bases from V and 0 bases from J, with 19 bases between. In DNA, the CDR3 is TGTGCCAGCAGTCCCCTAGGGGAGGACTTGTACCAAGAGACCCAGTACTTC. As protein: CASSPLGEDLYQETQYF.

This clone has just a few counts. This chain uses TRBV28 with TRBJ2-1; D is unclear. The CDR3 covers 12 residues. Germline lookup yields CDR1 MDHEN and CDR2 SYDVKM. Trimming shortened V by 7 bases and J by 10 bases, and 14 bases separated the two germline ends. Here the CDR3 reads CASTYGVGEQFF. The CDR3 coding sequence is TGTGCCAGCACATACGGAGTAGGGGAGCAGTTCTTC.

This clone came up once. This rearrangement joins TRBV6-6 to TRBJ2-4; TRBD2 might be the D (7 bases). V shed 1 base and J shed 4 bases, with 14 bases lying between them. Per germline, CDR1 MNHNY and CDR2 SVGAGI (reference sequence). CDR3 length: 16 residues. The DNA for the CDR3 is TGTGCCAGCAGTTACTACAGGGAGGGGGTAAAAAACATTCAGTACTTC. Translating it yields CASSYYREGVKNIQYF.

The rearrangement links TRBV29-1 to TRBJ2-3; 11 bases map to TRBD2. Looked up from germline, CDR1 is SQVTM and CDR2 is ANQGSEA. V lost 7 bases, J lost 0 bases, and 3 bases stayed unmatched. The CDR3 loop spans 14 amino acids. The CDR3 DNA reads as TGCAGCGCCACTAGCGGGGGAAGCACAGATACGCAGTATTTT. Translating gives CSATSGGSTDTQYF.

This clone was seen once. The chain links TRBV7-2 to TRBJ2-1; D possibly corresponds to TRBD1 (5 bases). The CDR3 is 15 amino acids. The V gene's germline CDR1 is SGHTA and CDR2 FQGNSA. The V end lost 1 base, the J end lost 10 bases, and 17 bases lay between the germline ends. The CDR3 region is CASSLDLPGKGEQFF. The CDR3 DNA reads as TGTGCCAGCAGCTTAGATTTGCCAGGGAAAGGGGAGCAGTTCTTC. Complete variable domain (other parts from reference TRBV7-2 and TRBJ2-1): GAGVSQSPSNKVTEKGKDVELRCDPISGHTALYWYRQSLGQGLEFLIYFQGNSAPDKSGLPSDRFSAERTGGSVSTLTIQRTQQEDSAVYLCASSLDLPGKGEQFFGPGTRLTVL.

This chain joins TRBV15 and TRBJ2-3; tentatively, D is TRBD1 (5 bases). The V gene lost 3 bases and the J gene lost 2 bases, with 15 bases spanning the gap. CDR3 length: 16 residues. Germline CDR1 and CDR2: LNHNV and YYDKDF (reference sequence). The CDR3 nucleotides read TGTGCCACCAGCAGTCCACAGGTCGAGAACACAGATACGCAGTATTTT. This encodes CATSSPQVENTDTQYF.

The genes are TRBV5-1 and TRBJ2-3; TRBD2 aligns across 7 bases. J was trimmed by 4 bases and V by 2 bases; bases with no gene match: 16. CDR1 is SGHRS and CDR2 is YFSETQ in the germline V gene. CDR3 length equals 18 residues. As DNA, the CDR3 is TGCGCCAGCAGCTTTTGGGCCTTAAGCGGGACCCCCCCAGATACGCAGTATTTT. This encodes CASSFWALSGTPPDTQYF.

Concerning this clone: This same CDR3 is encoded by further DNA sequences in the sample. This chain uses TRBV5-5 with TRBJ2-7, with D perhaps given as TRBD1 or TRBD2 (5 bases each). The CDR3 totals 15 residues. The V end lost 4 bases, the J end lost 1 base, and 15 bases lay between the germline ends. Germline CDR1 reads SGHKS; CDR2 reads YYEKEE (reference sequence). The CDR3 here is CASSQGPGRSYEQYF. The CDR3 DNA sequence: TGTGCCAGCAGCCAGGGACCGGGTAGGTCCTACGAGCAGTACTTC.

The J gene is TRBJ2-7, the V gene TRBV27, with TRBD1 identical over 7 bases. Looked up from germline, CDR1 is MNHEY and CDR2 is SMNVEV (reference sequence). The CDR3 spans 17 residues. V shed 6 bases, J shed 3 bases, and the junction held 17 bases outside the gene matches. The CDR3 DNA follows: TGTGCCAGCAGCCTAGGAGTCACGGGACAGCGACTCTACGAGCAGTACTTC. This codes for CASSLGVTGQRLYEQYF.

The chain combines TRBV6-5 with TRBJ2-1; 7 bases line up with TRBD2. The ends lost 2 bases at V and 5 bases at J; junction bases unmatched: 6. The CDR3 runs to 15 residues. Germline V lookup: CDR1 MNHEY, CDR2 SVGAGI. This CDR3 is CASSYKPSGHNEQFF. CDR3 coding DNA: TGTGCCAGCAGTTACAAGCCTAGCGGACACAATGAGCAGTTCTTC.

CDR3 in amino acids: CASQSNGGSEQYF. As DNA, the CDR3 is TGTGCCAGCCAAAGCAACGGGGGTTCCGAGCAGTACTTC. The chain employs TRBV2 and TRBJ2-7; TRBD2 is a possible D gene (6 bases). The CDR3 sequence is 13 residues long. V was shortened by 8 bases and J by 6 bases, with 17 bases between the two germline ends. Germline loops: CDR1 SNHLY, CDR2 FYNNEI.

This clone was counted a few times. The chain links TRBV30 to TRBJ2-3; D remains ambiguous. Germline CDR1 GTSNPN, CDR2 SVGIG (reference sequence). There are 13 residues in the CDR3. V lost 2 bases, J lost 4 bases, and 10 bases lay in between. CDR3 coding DNA: TGTGCCTGGAGTACTAAGGGTGCAGATACGCAGTATTTT. Its protein product is CAWSTKGADTQYF.

This chain uses TRBV4-1 with TRBJ2-5, with D possibly being TRBD1 or TRBD2 (5 bases each). Germline CDR1 is MGHRA and CDR2 is YSYEKL. The CDR3 covers 16 residues. V was pared by 2 bases and J by 2 bases, with 15 bases between. This CDR3 is CASSQTGALQQETQYF. DNA of the CDR3: TGCGCCAGCAGCCAAACCGGGGCCCTCCAACAAGAGACCCAGTACTTC.